The 20 T cell receptor beta chains below come from one sample, sequenced in a study of spatial heterogeneity in lung cancer. Study-level results: Counts of expanded alpha and beta TCRs within tumors tracked the tumor nonsynonymous mutation count.

What these receptors recognize is not known. Time point noted: sample taken at primary tumor resection. TCRdb independently ran MiXCR on the 5' RACE reads; one entry per CDR3 protein. The sample includes 7,000 to 8,500 distinct CDR3 sequences, approximately 10% of them seen just once. Specimen: lung tumor tissue, collected at surgery. The receptor source for this set is a male donor with early-stage non-small cell lung cancer.

Worth noting for this clonotype: A single base separates this from a much larger clone, so it may be a read error. The rearrangement links TRBV2 to TRBJ2-7, with 8 bases fitting TRBD2. Per germline, CDR1 SNHLY and CDR2 FYNNEI. J lost 3 bases, V lost 6 bases, and 7 bases had no gene match. The CDR3 is made up of 14 amino acids. CDR3 bases: TGTGCCAGCAGAGCCGTCGGGAGGGGCTACGAGCAGTACTTC. Its translation: CASRAVGRGYEQYF.

In its sample, this clonotype is medium-sized. The chain recombines TRBV29-1 with TRBJ1-1; 10 bases are a match to TRBD1. The CDR3 is 13 amino acids. The germline CDR1 and CDR2 sequences are SQVTM and ANQGSEA. V shed 4 bases, J shed 5 bases, and the junction held 4 bases outside the gene matches. In DNA, the CDR3 is TGCAGCGTTGGGGGACAGGGGTGGACTGAAGCTTTCTTT. Translating it yields CSVGGQGWTEAFF.

By proportion, this clonotype is medium-sized (0.01 to 0.1%). This rearrangement joins TRBV4-3 to TRBJ1-1; the D is unclear. Germline loops: CDR1 LGHNA, CDR2 YSLEER. Trimming left V 0 bases short and J 4 bases short, with 12 bases between. This CDR3 has 15 amino acids. DNA for the CDR3: TGCGCCAGCAGCCAAGACCCAGGAGGAGTCACTGAAGCTTTCTTT. Translated: CASSQDPGGVTEAFF.

By proportion, this clonotype is medium-sized. J is TRBJ2-7 and V is TRBV6-6; 12 bases line up with TRBD2. Trimming cost V 5 bases and J 4 bases; bases outside gene matches: 6. The germline V gene has CDR1 MNHNY and CDR2 SVGAGI (reference sequence). The length of the CDR3 is 15 residues. CDR3: CASSETSGGTYEQYF. CDR3 DNA sequence: TGTGCCAGCAGTGAGACTAGCGGGGGAACGTACGAGCAGTACTTC.

This clonotype was recorded many times. The chain has TRBV18 and TRBJ2-3; a weak D match, TRBD1 (5 bases). The CDR3 is 14 residues long. Per germline, CDR1 KGHSH and CDR2 LQKENI. V dropped 2 bases and J dropped 2 bases, with 8 bases sitting between them. The CDR3: CASSPRGNTDTQYF. CDR3 in DNA: TGTGCCAGCTCACCAAGGGGTAACACAGATACGCAGTATTTT.

This clonotype was picked up a small number of times. The chain has TRBV12-3 or TRBV12-4 and TRBJ2-4; maybe TRBD2 (6 bases). V was pared by 6 bases and J by 0 bases, with 12 bases between. The CDR3 runs 15 residues. The CDR3 sequence is CASRPSGGAKNIQYF. As DNA, the CDR3 is TGTGCCAGCAGGCCCTCCGGGGGAGCCAAAAACATTCAGTACTTC.

By share, this clonotype counts as medium-sized. The chain is built from TRBV19 and TRBJ2-5; the D call may be TRBD1 or TRBD2 (6 bases each). Trimming cost V 5 bases and J 4 bases, with 14 bases left between them. CDR1 and CDR2 (germline): LNHDA, SQIVND (reference sequence). The CDR3 extends over 14 amino acids. In DNA, the CDR3 is TGTGCCAGTAGTCGGGGGCTCGAGGTAGAGACCCAGTACTTC. This codes for CASSRGLEVETQYF. Full variable domain (outside the CDR3, taken from reference TRBV19 and TRBJ2-5): DGGITQSPKYLFRKEGQNVTLSCEQNLNHDAMYWYRQDPGQGLRLIYYSQIVNDFQKGDIAEGYSVSREKKESFPLTVTSAQKNPTAFYLCASSRGLEVETQYFGPGTRLLVL.

The V gene is TRBV5-1, the J gene TRBJ2-7; 11 nucleotides align to TRBD1. Germline loops: CDR1 SGHRS, CDR2 YFSETQ. The CDR3 sequence is 16 residues long. With 4 bases clipped from V and 6 bases from J, the junction kept 12 bases outside the gene matches. The CDR3 reads CASSPNFGTGGREQYF. Here the CDR3 DNA reads TGCGCCAGCAGCCCAAATTTTGGGACAGGGGGTCGCGAGCAGTACTTC.

By share of the sample, this clonotype is medium-sized. This chain uses TRBV29-1 with TRBJ2-5; 9 positions agree with TRBD2. J was trimmed by 9 bases and V by 3 bases; bases with no gene match: 11. The germline V gene encodes CDR1 SQVTM and CDR2 ANQGSEA. CDR3 size: 14 residues. CDR3 DNA sequence: TGCAGCGTTGATCTTCCCATAGCGGGAGTCCCCCAGTACTTC. Translating it yields CSVDLPIAGVPQYF.

This clonotype was counted a few times. V is TRBV5-1 and J is TRBJ1-1; TRBD1 might be the D (5 bases). V lost 3 bases, J lost 4 bases, and 13 bases lay in between. CDR3 length equals 14 residues. Germline-derived CDR1 and CDR2 are SGHRS and YFSETQ. The CDR3: CASSSGGLGTEAFF. CDR3 sequence (DNA): TGCGCCAGCAGCTCCGGGGGATTGGGCACTGAAGCTTTCTTT. Complete variable domain (other parts from reference TRBV5-1 and TRBJ1-1): KAGVTQTPRYLIKTRGQQVTLSCSPISGHRSVSWYQQTPGQGLQFLFEYFSETQRNKGNFPGRFSGRQFSNSRSEMNVSTLELGDSALYLCASSSGGLGTEAFFGQGTRLTVV.

Judged by abundance, this clonotype is medium-sized (0.01 to 0.1%). V and J are TRBV6-2 or TRBV6-3 and TRBJ1-2; TRBD1 might be the D (6 bases). Trimming shortened V by 4 bases and J by 10 bases, and 13 bases separated the two germline ends. In germline, CDR1 is MNHEY, CDR2 SVGEGT. This CDR3 is 12 amino acids long. CDR3 in DNA: TGTGCCAGCAGTTCTCCTTCGGGACACTACACCTTC. Its translation: CASSSPSGHYTF.

This clonotype turned up a few times. The gene calls are TRBV28 and TRBJ2-5; D remains unclear. From germline, CDR1 is MDHEN and CDR2 SYDVKM. The length of the CDR3 is 12 residues. Trimming took 1 base from V and 6 from J, leaving 6 bases between them. CDR3 region: CASSLLSQTQYF. The CDR3 nucleotides read TGTGCCAGCAGTTTATTGAGCCAGACCCAGTACTTC.

This clonotype is medium-sized within its sample. The chain combines TRBV20-1 with TRBJ2-1, with D unresolved. Germline loops: CDR1 DFQATT, CDR2 SNEGSKA (reference sequence). This CDR3 contains 12 residues. Trimming stripped 1 base from V and 6 bases from J, with 7 bases between. CDR3 DNA sequence: TGCAGTGCTAGAGGGCAGGCCAATGAGCAGTTCTTC. Its protein product is CSARGQANEQFF.

This clonotype came up many times. This chain joins TRBV6-2 or TRBV6-3 and TRBJ2-2; 8 bases align to TRBD2. The V and J ends lost 8 bases and 1 base, in that order; junction bases with no gene match: 3. The V gene's germline CDR1 is MNHEY and CDR2 SVGEGT. The CDR3 extends over 14 amino acids. CDR3 sequence reads: CASRGGRNTGELFF. The CDR3 coding sequence is TGTGCCAGCCGCGGGGGGAGGAACACCGGGGAGCTGTTTTTT.

Regarding this clonotype: A much bigger clone sits one base away, suggesting this may be a read error. The genes are TRBV7-9 and TRBJ2-1; D might be TRBD2 (5 bases). The V gene lost 1 base and the J gene lost 12 bases, with 16 bases spanning the gap. The length of the CDR3 is 14 residues. From germline, CDR1 is SEHNR and CDR2 FQNEAQ (reference sequence). The CDR3 sequence: CASSLVTSSGGQFF. CDR3 nucleotides: TGTGCCAGCAGCTTAGTTACTAGTTCGGGTGGGCAGTTCTTC. The variable domain in full, with the rest retrieved from reference TRBV7-9 and TRBJ2-1, is DTGVSQNPRHKITKRGQNVTFRCDPISEHNRLYWYRQTLGQGPEFLTYFQNEAQLEKSRLLSDRFSAERPKGSFSTLEIQRTEQGDSAMYLCASSLVTSSGGQFFGPGTRLTVL.

The V gene is TRBV27, the J gene TRBJ1-2; possible D gene TRBD1, 6 bases. This CDR3 comprises 13 residues. From germline, CDR1 is MNHEY and CDR2 SMNVEV (reference sequence). V lost 8 bases and J 4 bases, leaving 14 bases between the germline ends. Written as DNA, the CDR3 is TGTGCCAGCGGCATCAGGGGAGGCTATGGCTACACCTTC. It yields the protein CASGIRGGYGYTF.

This clonotype counts as medium-sized. A junction end diverges from the germline sequence, so it may reflect a read error. The rearrangement joins TRBV7-9 to TRBJ2-1; possibly TRBD2 for D (5 bases). The CDR3 totals 13 residues. Germline CDR1 reads SEHNR; CDR2 reads FQNEAQ (reference sequence). CDR3 loop: CASSLLAYDEQFF. For the CDR3, the DNA is TGTGCCAGCAGCTTACTAGCCTACGATGAGCAGTTCTTC. Together with reference TRBV7-9 and TRBJ2-1, the CDR3 gives the full variable domain: DTGVSQNPRHKITKRGQNVTFRCDPISEHNRLYWYRQTLGQGPEFLTYFQNEAQLEKSRLLSDRFSAERPKGSFSTLEIQRTEQGDSAMYLCASSLLAYDEQFFGPGTRLTVL.

The rearrangement links TRBV7-2 to TRBJ1-1, with D possibly being TRBD1 (5 bases). Germline V gene sequence: CDR1 SGHTA, CDR2 FQGNSA. With 1 base removed from V and 10 bases from J, the gap between germline ends came to 13 bases. The length of the CDR3 is 13 residues. The CDR3 spells CASSLEAGRVAFF. CDR3 in DNA: TGTGCCAGCAGCTTAGAAGCGGGCAGGGTAGCTTTCTTT.

This clonotype is medium-sized (0.01 to 0.1%) by share. The genes are TRBV20-1 and TRBJ2-2, with a possible D match to TRBD1 (6 bases). From germline, CDR1 is DFQATT and CDR2 SNEGSKA (reference sequence). The ends were cut back, 3 bases at V and 5 bases at J, with 10 bases in the middle. CDR3 size: 13 residues. This chain's CDR3 is CSASVGGTGELFF. CDR3 bases: TGCAGTGCTAGTGTAGGGGGAACCGGGGAGCTGTTTTTT.

This clonotype showed up just a few times. The V call is TRBV30, the J call TRBJ2-2, with a weak D call TRBD2 (5 bases). Trimming took 4 bases from V and 8 from J, leaving 11 bases between them. The CDR3 is 12 amino acids. The germline V gene has CDR1 GTSNPN and CDR2 SVGIG (reference sequence). CDR3: CAWTKEVGELFF. The CDR3 nucleotides read TGTGCCTGGACTAAGGAGGTTGGGGAGCTGTTTTTT. Full variable domain (outside the CDR3, taken from reference TRBV30 and TRBJ2-2): SQTIHQWPATLVQPVGSPLSLECTVEGTSNPNLYWYRQAAGRGLQLLFYSVGIGQISSEVPQNLSASRPQDRQFILSSKKLLLSDSGFYLCAWTKEVGELFFGEGSRLTVL.